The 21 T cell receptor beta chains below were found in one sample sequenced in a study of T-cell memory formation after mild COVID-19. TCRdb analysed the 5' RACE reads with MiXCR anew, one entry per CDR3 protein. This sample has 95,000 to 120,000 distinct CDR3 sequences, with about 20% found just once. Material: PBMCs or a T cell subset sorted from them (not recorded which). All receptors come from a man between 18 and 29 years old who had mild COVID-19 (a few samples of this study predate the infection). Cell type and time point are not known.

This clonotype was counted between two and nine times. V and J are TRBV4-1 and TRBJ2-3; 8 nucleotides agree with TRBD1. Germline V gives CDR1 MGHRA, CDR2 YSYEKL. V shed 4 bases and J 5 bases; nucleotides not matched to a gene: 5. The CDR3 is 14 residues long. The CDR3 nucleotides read TGCGCCAGCAGCCGTTCAGGGGGCATAGATACGCAGTATTTT. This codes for CASSRSGGIDTQYF.

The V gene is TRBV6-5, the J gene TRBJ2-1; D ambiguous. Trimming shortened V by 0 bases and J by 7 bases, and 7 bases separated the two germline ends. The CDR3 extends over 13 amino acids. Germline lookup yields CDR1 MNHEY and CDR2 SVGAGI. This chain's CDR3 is CASSYSSGNEQFF. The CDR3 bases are TGTGCCAGCAGTTACTCTTCCGGGAATGAGCAGTTCTTC.

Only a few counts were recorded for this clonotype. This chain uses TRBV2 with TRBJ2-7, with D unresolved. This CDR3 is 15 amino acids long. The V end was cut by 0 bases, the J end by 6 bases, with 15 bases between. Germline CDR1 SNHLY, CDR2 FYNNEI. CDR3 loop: CASSEADTAAPEQYF. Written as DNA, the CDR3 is TGTGCCAGCAGTGAAGCTGACACGGCCGCTCCCGAGCAGTACTTC.

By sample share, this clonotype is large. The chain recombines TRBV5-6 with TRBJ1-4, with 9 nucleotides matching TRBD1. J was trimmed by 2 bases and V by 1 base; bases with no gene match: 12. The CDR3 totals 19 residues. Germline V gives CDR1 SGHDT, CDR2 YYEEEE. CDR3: CASSLQGQGLFGTNEKLFF. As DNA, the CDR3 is TGTGCCAGCAGCTTGCAAGGACAGGGGCTCTTCGGCACTAATGAAAAACTGTTTTTT.

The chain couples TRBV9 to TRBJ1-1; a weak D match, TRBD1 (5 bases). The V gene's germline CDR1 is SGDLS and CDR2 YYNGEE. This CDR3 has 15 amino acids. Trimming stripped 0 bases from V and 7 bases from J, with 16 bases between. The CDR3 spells CASSVGAGHTVEAFF. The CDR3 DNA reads TGTGCCAGCAGCGTAGGTGCAGGGCACACGGTTGAAGCTTTCTTT.

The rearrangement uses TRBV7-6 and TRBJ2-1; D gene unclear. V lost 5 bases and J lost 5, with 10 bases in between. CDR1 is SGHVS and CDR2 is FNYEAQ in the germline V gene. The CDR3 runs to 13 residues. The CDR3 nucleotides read TGTGCCAGCAGCCTCATGGGCGACAATGAGCAGTTCTTC. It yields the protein CASSLMGDNEQFF.

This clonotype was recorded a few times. The CDR3 loop reads CASSLAGTRSPKGGQFF. The CDR3 nucleotides are TGTGCCAGCAGCTTGGCCGGGACTAGATCACCGAAGGGGGGGCAGTTCTTC. The chain joins TRBV5-4 to TRBJ2-1, with TRBD2 identical over 8 bases. Germline-derived CDR1 and CDR2 are SGHNT and YYREEE (reference sequence). The V segment lost 0 bases and the J segment 12 bases; nucleotides outside the gene matches: 17. This CDR3 comprises 17 residues.

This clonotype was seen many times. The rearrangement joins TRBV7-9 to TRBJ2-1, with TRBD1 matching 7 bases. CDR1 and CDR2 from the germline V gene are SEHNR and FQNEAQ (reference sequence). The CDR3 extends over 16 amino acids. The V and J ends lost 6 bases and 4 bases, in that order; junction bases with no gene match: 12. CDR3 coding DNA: TGTGCCAGCAGTTCCACCGGGACAGCATTTTACAATGAGCAGTTCTTC. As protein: CASSSTGTAFYNEQFF. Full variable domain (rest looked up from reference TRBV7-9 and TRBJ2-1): DTGVSQNPRHKITKRGQNVTFRCDPISEHNRLYWYRQTLGQGPEFLTYFQNEAQLEKSRLLSDRFSAERPKGSFSTLEIQRTEQGDSAMYLCASSSTGTAFYNEQFFGPGTRLTVL.

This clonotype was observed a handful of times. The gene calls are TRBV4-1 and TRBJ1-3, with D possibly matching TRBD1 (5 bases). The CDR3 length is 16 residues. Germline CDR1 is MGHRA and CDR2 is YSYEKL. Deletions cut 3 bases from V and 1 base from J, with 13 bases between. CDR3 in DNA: TGCGCCAGCAGCCACAACGACAGTCCGTCTGGAAACACCATATATTTT. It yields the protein CASSHNDSPSGNTIYF.

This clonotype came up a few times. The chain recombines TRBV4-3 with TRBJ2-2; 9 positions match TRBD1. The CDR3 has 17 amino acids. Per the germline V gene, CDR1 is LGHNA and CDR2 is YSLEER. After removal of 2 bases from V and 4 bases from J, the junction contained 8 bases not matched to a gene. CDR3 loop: CASSQPPGQGTTGELFF. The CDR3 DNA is TGCGCCAGCAGCCAACCACCGGGACAGGGTACCACCGGGGAGCTGTTTTTT.

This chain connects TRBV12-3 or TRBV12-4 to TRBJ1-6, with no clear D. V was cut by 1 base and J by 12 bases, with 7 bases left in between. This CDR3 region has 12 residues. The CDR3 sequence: CASSLGNQPLHF. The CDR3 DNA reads TGTGCCAGCAGTTTAGGGAATCAACCCCTCCACTTT.

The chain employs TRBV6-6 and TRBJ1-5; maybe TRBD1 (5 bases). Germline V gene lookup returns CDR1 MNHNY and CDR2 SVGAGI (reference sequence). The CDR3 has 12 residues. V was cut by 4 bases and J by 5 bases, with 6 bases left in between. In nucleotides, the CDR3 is TGTGCCAGCAGTTCAGGGCATCAGCCCCAGCATTTT. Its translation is CASSSGHQPQHF.

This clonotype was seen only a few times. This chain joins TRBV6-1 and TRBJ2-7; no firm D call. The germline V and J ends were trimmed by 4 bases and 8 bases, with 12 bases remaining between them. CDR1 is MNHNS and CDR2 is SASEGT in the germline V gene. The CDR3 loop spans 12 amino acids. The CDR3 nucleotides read TGTGCCAGCAGTGCCAACTCTGCTAAGCAGTACTTC. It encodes CASSANSAKQYF.

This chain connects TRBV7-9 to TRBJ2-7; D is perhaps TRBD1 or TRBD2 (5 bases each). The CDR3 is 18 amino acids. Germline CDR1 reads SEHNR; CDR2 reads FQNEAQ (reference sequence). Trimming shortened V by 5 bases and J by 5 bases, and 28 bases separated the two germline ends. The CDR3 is CASSLPGTGVGPRDEQYF. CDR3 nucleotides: TGTGCCAGCAGCCTCCCAGGGACCGGGGTTGGGCCCCGCGACGAGCAGTACTTC.

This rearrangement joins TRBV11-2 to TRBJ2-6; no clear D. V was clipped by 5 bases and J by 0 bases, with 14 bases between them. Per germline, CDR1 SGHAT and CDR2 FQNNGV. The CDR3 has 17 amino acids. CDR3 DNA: TGTGCCAGCAGCGGGAACCCACCGCTCTCTGGGGCCAACGTCCTGACTTTC. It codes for CASSGNPPLSGANVLTF.

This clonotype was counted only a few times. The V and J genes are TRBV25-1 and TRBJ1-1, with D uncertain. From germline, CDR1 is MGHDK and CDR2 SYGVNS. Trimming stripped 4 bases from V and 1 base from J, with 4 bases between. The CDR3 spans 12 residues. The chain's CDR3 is CASSVRNTEAFF. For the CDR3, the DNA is TGTGCCAGCAGTGTCAGGAACACTGAAGCTTTCTTT.

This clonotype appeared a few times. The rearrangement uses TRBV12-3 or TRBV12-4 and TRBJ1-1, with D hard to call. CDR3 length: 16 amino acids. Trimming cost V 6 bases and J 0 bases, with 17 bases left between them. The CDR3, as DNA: TGTGCCAGCAGGTCCATCGGCGGGGTAATGAACACTGAAGCTTTCTTT. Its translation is CASRSIGGVMNTEAFF.

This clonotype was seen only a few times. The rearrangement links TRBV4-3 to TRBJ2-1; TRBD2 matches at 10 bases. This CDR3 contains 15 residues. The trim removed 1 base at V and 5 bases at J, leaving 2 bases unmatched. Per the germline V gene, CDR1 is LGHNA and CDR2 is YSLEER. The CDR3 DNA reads TGCGCCAGCAGCCAAGCTAGCGGGGGAAACAATGAGCAGTTCTTC. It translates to CASSQASGGNNEQFF.

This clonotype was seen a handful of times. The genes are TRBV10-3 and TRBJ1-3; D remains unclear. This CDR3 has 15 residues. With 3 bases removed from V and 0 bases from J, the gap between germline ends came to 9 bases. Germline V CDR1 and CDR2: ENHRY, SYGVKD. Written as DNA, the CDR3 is TGTGCCATCAGTGACCCGTCCAACTCTGGAAACACCATATATTTT. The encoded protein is CAISDPSNSGNTIYF.

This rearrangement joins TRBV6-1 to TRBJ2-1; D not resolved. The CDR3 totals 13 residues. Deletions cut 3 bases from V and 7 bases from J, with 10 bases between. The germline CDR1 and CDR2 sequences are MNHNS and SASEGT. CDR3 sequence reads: CASSDAGTNEQFF. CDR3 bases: TGTGCCAGCAGTGATGCAGGTACGAATGAGCAGTTCTTC.

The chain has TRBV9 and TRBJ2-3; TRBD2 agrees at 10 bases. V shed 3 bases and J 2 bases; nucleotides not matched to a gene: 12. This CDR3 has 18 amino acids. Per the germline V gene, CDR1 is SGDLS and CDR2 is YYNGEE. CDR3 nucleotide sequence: TGTGCCAGCAGCGCTACCCCTAGCGGGGGCGCCTCCACAGATACGCAGTATTTT. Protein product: CASSATPSGGASTDTQYF.